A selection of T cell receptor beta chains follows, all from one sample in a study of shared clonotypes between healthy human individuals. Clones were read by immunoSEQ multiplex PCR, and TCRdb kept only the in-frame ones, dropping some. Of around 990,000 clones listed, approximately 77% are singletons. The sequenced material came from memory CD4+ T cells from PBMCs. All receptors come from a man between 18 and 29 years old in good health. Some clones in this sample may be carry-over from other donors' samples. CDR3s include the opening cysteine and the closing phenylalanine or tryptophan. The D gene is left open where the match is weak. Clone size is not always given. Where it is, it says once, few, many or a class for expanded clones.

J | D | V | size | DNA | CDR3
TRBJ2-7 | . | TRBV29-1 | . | TGCAGCGTCGGGACAACATACGAGCAGTACTTC | CSVGTTYEQYF
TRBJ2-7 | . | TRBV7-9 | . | TGTGCCAGCAGCTTAGACCTGGGCAGGGGGGATTCCTACGAGCAGTACTTC | CASSLDLGRGDSYEQYF
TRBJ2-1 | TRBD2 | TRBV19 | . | TGTGCCACCCAGCTTTATGCGGGACTAGTGTACGAGCAGTTCTTC | CATQLYAGLVYEQFF
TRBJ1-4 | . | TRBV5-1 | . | TGCGCCAGCAGCTTGGGGGCGGCTGAAAAACTGTTTTTT | CASSLGAAEKLFF
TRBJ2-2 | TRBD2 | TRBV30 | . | TGTGCCTGGAGGCCCGATCCTAGCGGGAGGTCTTCGAACACCGGGGAGCTGTTTTTT | CAWRPDPSGRSSNTGELFF
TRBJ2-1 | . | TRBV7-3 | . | TGTGCCAGCAGCACGGGACTTAGGAATGAGCAGTTCTTC | CASSTGLRNEQFF
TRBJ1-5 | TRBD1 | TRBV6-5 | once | TGTGCCAGCAGTCCCGACAGGGGAAATCAGCCCCAGCATTTT | CASSPDRGNQPQHF
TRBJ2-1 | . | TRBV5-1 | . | TGCGCCAGCAGCTTGGTATCAGCCTACAATGAGCAGTTCTTC | CASSLVSAYNEQFF
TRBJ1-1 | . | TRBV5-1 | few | TGCGCCAGCAGCTTCGGAGGGGGGACTGAAGCTTTCTTT | CASSFGGGTEAFF
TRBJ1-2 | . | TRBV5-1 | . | TGCGCCAGCAGCTTGCTGGAAAACTATGGCTACACCTTC | CASSLLENYGYTF
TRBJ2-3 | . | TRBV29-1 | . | TGCAGCGTACGGACTGGGTCTTGGGATCCGCAGTATTTT | CSVRTGSWDPQYF
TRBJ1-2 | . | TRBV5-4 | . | TGTGCCAGCAGCTTGGGGCAGAATGCTAACTATGGCTACACCTTC | CASSLGQNANYGYTF
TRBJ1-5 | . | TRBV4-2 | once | TGTGCCAGCAGCCAAGGAGGATGGCCCCAGCATTTT | CASSQGGWPQHF
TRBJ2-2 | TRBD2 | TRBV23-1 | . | TGCGCCAGGGACCGAGCCGCGGGACTAGCGGGAAACAACACCGGGGAGCTGTTTTTT | CARDRAAGLAGNNTGELFF
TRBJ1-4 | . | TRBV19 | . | TGTGCCAGTAGTAGATACCTGGGCGCTAATGAAAAACTGTTTTTT | CASSRYLGANEKLFF
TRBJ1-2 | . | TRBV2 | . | TGTGCCAGCCGTGCTGACTATGGCTACACCTTC | CASRADYGYTF
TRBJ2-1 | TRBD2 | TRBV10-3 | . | TGTGCCATCAGACTAGCGAGCTCCTACAATGAGCAGTTCTTC | CAIRLASSYNEQFF
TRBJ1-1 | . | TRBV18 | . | TGTGCCAGCTCACCGGCGGGTAACACTGAAGCTTTCTTT | CASSPAGNTEAFF
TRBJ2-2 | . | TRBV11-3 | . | TGTGCCAGCAGCATGGGGGCCCCAGGGACGGGGGAGCTGTTTTTT | CASSMGAPGTGELFF
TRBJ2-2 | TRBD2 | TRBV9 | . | TGTGCCAGCAGCGTAGTCGCTAGCGGGAGATCGGGGGAGCTGTTTTTT | CASSVVASGRSGELFF
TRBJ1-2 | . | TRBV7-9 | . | TGTGCCAGCAGCTTAGAAGGGAACTATGGCTACACCTTC | CASSLEGNYGYTF
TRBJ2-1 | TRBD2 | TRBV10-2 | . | TGCGCCACCGGGGGACTAGCGGTTTACAATGAGCAGTTCTTC | CATGGLAVYNEQFF
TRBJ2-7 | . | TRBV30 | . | TGTGCCTGGAAGCGGACGGCCGCCGGGGAGCAGTACTTC | CAWKRTAAGEQYF
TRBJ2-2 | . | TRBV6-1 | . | TGTGCCAGCAGGGTTTCTAGGGGGGCCACCGGGGAGCTGTTTTTT | CASRVSRGATGELFF
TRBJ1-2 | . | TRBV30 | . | TGTGCCTGGGGTGTGGGGGTATACTATGGCTACACCTTC | CAWGVGVYYGYTF
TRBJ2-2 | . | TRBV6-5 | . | TGTGCCAGCAGTTACTCTGGGGGGCGGACCGGGGAGCTGTTTTTT | CASSYSGGRTGELFF
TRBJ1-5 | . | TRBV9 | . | TGTGCCAGCAGCGTAGACCACGATCAGCCCCAGCATTTT | CASSVDHDQPQHF
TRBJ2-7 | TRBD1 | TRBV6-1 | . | TGTGCCAGCAGTGCAGACAGGGGTGGCGAGCAGTACTTC | CASSADRGGEQYF
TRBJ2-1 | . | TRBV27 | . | TGTGCCAGCAGTTTAAAGCCTCAAGTAACTTTCAATGAGCAGTTCTTC | CASSLKPQVTFNEQFF
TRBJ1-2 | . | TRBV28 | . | TGTGCCAGCAGTCCCGGGAATGGCGGCTATGGCTACACCTTC | CASSPGNGGYGYTF
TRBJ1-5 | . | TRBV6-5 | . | TGTGCCAGCAGAGGAGGGGGGGTCTCTCAGCCCCAGCATTTT | CASRGGGVSQPQHF
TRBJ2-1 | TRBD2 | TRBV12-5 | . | TGTGCTAGTGGTTCCACCGCATTAGCGGGAGGGGCCTACAATGAGCAGTTCTTC | CASGSTALAGGAYNEQFF
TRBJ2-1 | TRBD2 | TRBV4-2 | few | TGTGCCAGCAGCTCCGAGCGGGAGGGCGATGAGCAGTTCTTC | CASSSEREGDEQFF
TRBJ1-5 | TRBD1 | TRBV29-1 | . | TGCAGCGTCGGTTCCACAGGGGGGGAGCCCCAGCATTTT | CSVGSTGGEPQHF
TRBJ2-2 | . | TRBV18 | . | TGTGCCAGCTCGCGAGTAGCGGCTGGGAACACCGGGGAGCTGTTTTTT | CASSRVAAGNTGELFF
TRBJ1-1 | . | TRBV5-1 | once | TGCGCCAGCAGCTTGTCCTTGGGGGTAACTGAAGCTTTCTTT | CASSLSLGVTEAFF
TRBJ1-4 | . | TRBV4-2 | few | TGTGCCAGCAGCGCGGACAGTGGTGGGGAAAAACTGTTTTTT | CASSADSGGEKLFF